This is a list of T cell receptor beta chains from one sample in a study of shared clonotypes between healthy human individuals. Sequencing used immunoSEQ multiplex PCR; TCRdb keeps in-frame clones, though not all of them. The top ten hold roughly 0.34% of the sample, which has approximately 2,000,000 clones, about 90% seen once. What was sequenced was naive CD4+ T cells from PBMCs. The receptors were sampled from a man younger than 30 in good health. Some clones in this sample may be carry-over from other donors' samples. Both conserved end residues are part of each CDR3. A D gene is named only where the DNA matches it firmly. Expanded clones are given a class, and other clones once, few, many or no size at all.

TRBV2,NA,NA,TRBJ1-2,TGTGCCAGCAGGAGCGCCGACAGGCGCAGTAACTATGGCTACACCTTC,CASRSADRRSNYGYTF
TRBV27,NA,NA,TRBJ2-7,TGTGCCAGCCCCAAGGAGGGCTACGAGCAGTACTTC,CASPKEGYEQYF
TRBV28,TRBD2,NA,TRBJ2-7,TGTGCCAGCAGGGTGTCCGGGGGGGGCATCGGATGGGAGCAGTACTTC,CASRVSGGGIGWEQYF
TRBV4-3,NA,NA,TRBJ2-5,TGCGCCAGCAGCCAAGAGGGACTCGGCGGGGAGACCCAGTACTTC,CASSQEGLGGETQYF
TRBV11-2,TRBD2,NA,TRBJ2-3,TGTGCCAGCAGCTTAGGTTACTTAGCGGGAGGCGCAGATACGCAGTATTTT,CASSLGYLAGGADTQYF
TRBV7-3,NA,NA,TRBJ2-1,TGTGCCAGCAGCTTAGGTCTGATTCCTAATGAGCAGTTCTTC,CASSLGLIPNEQFF
TRBV7-2,TRBD2,NA,TRBJ2-7,TGTGCCAGCAGCTTTCGACTAGCGGGAGGGCCGTCATACGAGCAGTACTTC,CASSFRLAGGPSYEQYF
TRBV11-2,TRBD1,once,TRBJ2-7,TGTGCCAGCAGCCCGGGACAGACCTACGAGCAGTACTTC,CASSPGQTYEQYF
TRBV4-2,NA,few,TRBJ1-1,TGTGCCAGCAGCCAGGTGAACACTGAAGCTTTCTTT,CASSQVNTEAFF
TRBV28,NA,NA,TRBJ2-5,TGTGCCAGCGGGCCAGTAGGCCAAGAGACCCAGTACTTC,CASGPVGQETQYF
TRBV6-1,NA,NA,TRBJ2-1,TGTGCCAGCAGTGTTGATGAGGGATCCTACAATGAGCAGTTCTTC,CASSVDEGSYNEQFF
TRBV10-3,NA,NA,TRBJ1-4,TGTGCCATCAGTGAGTCCCGGGGAGGTAGTGAAAAACTGTTTTTT,CAISESRGGSEKLFF
TRBV18,TRBD1,NA,TRBJ1-3,TGTGCCAGCTCACCGGGACAGGGAGATGGAAACACCATATATTTT,CASSPGQGDGNTIYF
TRBV27,TRBD1,once,TRBJ2-1,TGTGCCAGCAGTTTACCCCGGGACAGGGGGCCTCATGAGCAGTTCTTC,CASSLPRDRGPHEQFF
TRBV28,NA,NA,TRBJ1-3,TGTGCCAGCAGCCAGGGGCACTCTGGAAACACCATATATTTT,CASSQGHSGNTIYF
TRBV7-2,TRBD2,NA,TRBJ2-6,TGTGCCAGCAGTAGCGGGCCCTTCCCTGGGGCCAACGTCCTGACTTTC,CASSSGPFPGANVLTF
TRBV7-9,TRBD1,NA,TRBJ1-1,TGTGCCAGCAGCCTCACGGGACAGGGGGCCGAAGCTTTCTTT,CASSLTGQGAEAFF
TRBV9,NA,NA,TRBJ2-1,TGTGCCAGCAGCGTGAACCGGGCCCCCGGGGAGCAGTTCTTC,CASSVNRAPGEQFF
TRBV30,NA,NA,TRBJ2-2,TGTGCCTGGAACGGGGTAGCGGTGAACACCGGGGAGCTGTTTTTT,CAWNGVAVNTGELFF
TRBV11-3,NA,NA,TRBJ1-2,TGTGCCAGCAGCTCCGATACAGGGAGTGGCTACACCTTC,CASSSDTGSGYTF
TRBV4-1,TRBD1,NA,TRBJ2-7,TGCGCCAGCAGTCTGGGACAGGCGGACGAGCAGTACTTC,CASSLGQADEQYF
TRBV6-5,TRBD2,NA,TRBJ2-7,TGTGCCAGCAGCTTACAAGGACTAGCGACTCACGAGCAGTACTTC,CASSLQGLATHEQYF
TRBV5-8,TRBD2,NA,TRBJ2-3,TGTGCCAGCAGCTCACTAGCGGGGCAAAAAGATACGCAGTATTTT,CASSSLAGQKDTQYF
TRBV7-3,NA,NA,TRBJ1-2,TGTGCCAGCAGCTTAACCCCCCAGGATGGCTACACCTTC,CASSLTPQDGYTF